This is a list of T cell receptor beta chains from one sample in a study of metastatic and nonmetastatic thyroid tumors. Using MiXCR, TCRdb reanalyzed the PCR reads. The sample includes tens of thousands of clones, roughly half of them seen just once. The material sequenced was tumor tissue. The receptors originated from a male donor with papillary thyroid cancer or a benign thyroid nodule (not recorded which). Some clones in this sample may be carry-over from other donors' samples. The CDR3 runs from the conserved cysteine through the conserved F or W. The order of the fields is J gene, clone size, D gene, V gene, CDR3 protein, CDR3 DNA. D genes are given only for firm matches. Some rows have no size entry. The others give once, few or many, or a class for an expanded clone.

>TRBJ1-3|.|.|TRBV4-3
CASSSNVGDTIYF
TGCGCCAGCAGCTCCAATGTCGGAGACACCATATATTTT
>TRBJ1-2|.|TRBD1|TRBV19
CASSMRTGARGDGYTF
TGTGCCAGTAGTATGAGAACAGGGGCCCGAGGAGATGGCTACACCTTC
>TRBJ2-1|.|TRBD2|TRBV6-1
CASSESIRGGQGFF
TGTGCCAGCAGTGAAAGTATTCGGGGGGGCCAGGGGTTCTTC
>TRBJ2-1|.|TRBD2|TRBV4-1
CASSQNSGRGSYNEQFF
TGCGCCAGCAGCCAGAATAGCGGGAGAGGCTCCTACAATGAGCAGTTCTTC
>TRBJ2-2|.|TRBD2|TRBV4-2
CASSLGTSGNTGELFF
TGTGCCAGCAGCCTGGGGACTAGCGGAAACACCGGGGAGCTGTTTTTT
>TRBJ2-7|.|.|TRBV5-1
CASSLESVRVGDHEQYF
TGCGCCAGCAGCTTGGAGTCGGTGCGTGTGGGGGATCACGAGCAGTACTTC
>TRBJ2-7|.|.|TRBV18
CASSSSLREVGSYEQYF
TGTGCCAGCTCATCGTCCCTCAGGGAAGTGGGGTCCTACGAGCAGTACTTC
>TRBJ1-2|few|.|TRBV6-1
CASRYASYGYTF
TGTGCCAGCAGATACGCGTCCTATGGCTACACCTTC
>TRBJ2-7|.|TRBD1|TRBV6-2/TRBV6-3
CASSWTGPRGEQYF
TGTGCCAGCAGTTGGACAGGGCCCAGGGGCGAGCAGTACTTC
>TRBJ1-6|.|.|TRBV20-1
CSARDRGGFTSPLHF
TGCAGTGCTAGAGATCGGGGGGGATTTACTTCACCCCTCCACTTT
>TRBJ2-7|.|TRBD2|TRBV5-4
CASSLAGGSYEQYF
TGTGCCAGCAGTTTAGCGGGGGGTTCCTACGAGCAGTACTTC
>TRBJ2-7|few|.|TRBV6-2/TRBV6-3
CASSYGATDWYEQYF
TGTGCCAGCAGTTACGGAGCGACCGATTGGTACGAGCAGTACTTC
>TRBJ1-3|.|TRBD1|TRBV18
CASSSSGTGERSGNTIYF
TGTGCCAGCTCATCATCCGGGACAGGCGAGCGCTCTGGAAACACCATATATTTT
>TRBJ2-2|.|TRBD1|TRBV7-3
CASSRGQGGVGELFF
TGTGCCAGCAGCCGGGGACAGGGTGGTGTCGGGGAGCTGTTTTTT
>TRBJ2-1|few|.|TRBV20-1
CSAGEGYYNEQFF
TGCAGTGCTGGAGAGGGCTATTACAATGAGCAGTTCTTC
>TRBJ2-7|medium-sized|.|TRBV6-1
CASSEAAGSGYEQYF
TGTGCCAGCAGTGAAGCGGCAGGGTCCGGCTACGAGCAGTACTTC
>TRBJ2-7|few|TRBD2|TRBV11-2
CASSQGTSSAEQYF
TGTGCCAGCAGCCAGGGGACTAGCAGCGCCGAGCAGTACTTC
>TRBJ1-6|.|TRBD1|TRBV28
CAIQDRGKTLHF
TGTGCCATCCAAGACAGGGGAAAAACCCTCCACTTT
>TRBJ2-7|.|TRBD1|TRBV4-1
CASSHRQGENSYEQYF
TGCGCCAGCAGCCACCGACAGGGGGAAAACTCCTACGAGCAGTACTTC
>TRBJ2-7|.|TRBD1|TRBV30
CAWRGQGEGYEQYF
TGTGCCTGGAGGGGACAGGGAGAGGGGTACGAGCAGTACTTC
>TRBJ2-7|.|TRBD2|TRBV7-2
CASSLAHNIAGGSEGEQYF
TGTGCCAGCAGCTTAGCACACAATATAGCGGGAGGGTCAGAAGGTGAGCAGTACTTC
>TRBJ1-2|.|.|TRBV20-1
CSARVGQGNYGYTF
TGCAGTGCTAGAGTAGGTCAGGGTAACTATGGCTACACCTTC
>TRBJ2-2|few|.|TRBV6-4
CASSDRGGDTGELFF
TGTGCCAGCAGTGACAGGGGAGGCGACACCGGGGAGCTGTTTTTT
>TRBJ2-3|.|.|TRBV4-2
CASSQEGERATDTQYF
TGTGCCAGCAGCCAAGAGGGGGAGCGGGCCACAGATACGCAGTATTTT
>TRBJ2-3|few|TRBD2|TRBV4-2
CASSPGLAGVPGDTDTQYF
TGTGCCAGCAGCCCCGGACTAGCGGGAGTCCCAGGGGACACAGATACGCAGTATTTT
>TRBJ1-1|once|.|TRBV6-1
CASSKTGLTEAFF
TGTGCCAGCAGTAAAACAGGTCTGACTGAAGCTTTCTTT
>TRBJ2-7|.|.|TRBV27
CASSFRVSYEQYF
TGTGCCAGCAGTTTTAGGGTTTCATACGAGCAGTACTTC
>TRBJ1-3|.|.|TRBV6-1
CASTQRGSGNTIYF
TGTGCCAGCACCCAAAGGGGCTCTGGAAACACCATATATTTT
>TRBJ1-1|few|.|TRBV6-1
CASSDKMNTEAFF
TGTGCCAGCAGTGACAAAATGAACACTGAAGCTTTCTTT
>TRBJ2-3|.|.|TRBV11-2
CASRSGIHTQYF
TGTGCCAGCAGGTCCGGGATACATACGCAGTATTTT
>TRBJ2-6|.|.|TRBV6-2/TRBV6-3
CASSYAGGQSPTSGANVLTF
TGTGCCAGCAGTTACGCCGGGGGGCAGTCCCCTACCTCTGGGGCCAACGTCCTGACTTTC
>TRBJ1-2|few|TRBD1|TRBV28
CASSLTDRAYGYTF
TGTGCCAGCAGTTTAACGGACAGGGCCTATGGCTACACCTTC
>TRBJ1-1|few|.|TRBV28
CASSTPVNTEAFF
TGTGCCAGCAGTACTCCAGTAAACACTGAAGCTTTCTTT
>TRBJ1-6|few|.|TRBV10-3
CAIRLDLGGSPLHF
TGTGCCATCAGGCTGGACCTCGGCGGATCACCCCTCCACTTT
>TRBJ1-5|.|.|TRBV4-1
CASRQQEYSNQPQHF
TGCGCCAGCAGACAACAGGAGTATAGCAATCAGCCCCAGCATTTT
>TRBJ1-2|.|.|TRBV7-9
CASSSGPGGHGYTF
TGTGCCAGCAGCTCCGGGCCCGGGGGCCATGGCTACACCTTC
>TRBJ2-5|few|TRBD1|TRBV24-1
CATSVDRGRDHQETQYF
TGTGCCACCAGTGTTGACAGGGGGCGAGACCACCAAGAGACCCAGTACTTC
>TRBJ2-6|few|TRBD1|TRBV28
CASSSGTGTGANVLTF
TGTGCCAGCAGCTCCGGGACAGGGACTGGGGCCAACGTCCTGACTTTC
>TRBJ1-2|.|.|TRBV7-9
CASSSEGRSNYGYTF
TGTGCCAGCAGCTCCGAGGGGCGGTCCAACTATGGCTACACCTTC
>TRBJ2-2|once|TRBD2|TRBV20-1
CSAEGLAGTGELFF
TGCAGTGCCGAGGGTCTAGCGGGCACCGGGGAGCTGTTTTTT
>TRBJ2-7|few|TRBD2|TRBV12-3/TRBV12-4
CASSSPTSGTYEQYF
TGTGCCAGCAGTTCCCCGACTAGCGGGACCTACGAGCAGTACTTC
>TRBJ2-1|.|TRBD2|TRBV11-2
CASSLVISSGSYEQFF
TGTGCCAGCAGCTTAGTGATCTCTAGCGGGAGTTATGAGCAGTTCTTC
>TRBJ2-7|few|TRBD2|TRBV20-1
CSAPPTSAYEQYF
TGCAGTGCTCCTCCGACTAGCGCCTACGAGCAGTACTTC
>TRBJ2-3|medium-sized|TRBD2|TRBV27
CASSLFGLAADTQYF
TGTGCCAGCAGTTTGTTCGGACTAGCGGCAGATACGCAGTATTTT
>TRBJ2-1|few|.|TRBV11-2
CASSLSSIHEQFF
TGTGCCAGCAGCTTAAGCAGTATCCATGAGCAGTTCTTC
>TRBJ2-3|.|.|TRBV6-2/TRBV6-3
CASSYGGATDTQYF
TGTGCCAGCAGTTACGGGGGGGCCACAGATACGCAGTATTTT
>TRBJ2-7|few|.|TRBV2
CASSELTDSYEQYF
TGTGCCAGCAGTGAACTCACGGACTCCTACGAGCAGTACTTC
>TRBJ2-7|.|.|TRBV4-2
CASSQTGSYEQYF
TGTGCCAGCAGCCAAACAGGGTCCTACGAGCAGTACTTC
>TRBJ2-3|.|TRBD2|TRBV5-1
CASSPRGTSGASTDTQYF
TGCGCCAGCAGCCCACGTGGGACTAGCGGAGCGAGCACAGATACGCAGTATTTT
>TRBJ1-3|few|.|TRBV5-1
CASSPKPGGTGNTIYF
TGCGCCAGCAGCCCCAAGCCTGGGGGGACTGGAAACACCATATATTTT
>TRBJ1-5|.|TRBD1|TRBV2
CASSDEGAGNQPQHF
TGTGCCAGCAGTGATGAGGGGGCTGGCAATCAGCCCCAGCATTTT
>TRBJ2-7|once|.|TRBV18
CASSPAGTALGDEQYF
TGTGCCAGCTCACCAGCCGGGACTGCCCTCGGCGACGAGCAGTACTTC
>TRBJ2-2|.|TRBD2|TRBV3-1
CASSRASGRGAAGELFF
TGTGCCAGCAGCCGTGCTAGCGGGAGGGGCGCGGCCGGGGAGCTGTTTTTT
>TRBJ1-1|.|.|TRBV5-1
CASSLAGQGYMNTEAFF
TGCGCCAGCAGCTTGGCTGGGCAGGGTTACATGAACACTGAAGCTTTCTTT
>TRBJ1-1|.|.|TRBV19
CASSIGQVVDTEAFF
TGTGCCAGTAGTATAGGACAGGTGGTTGACACTGAAGCTTTCTTT
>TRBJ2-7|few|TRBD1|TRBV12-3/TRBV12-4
CASSLDAGGYEQYF
TGTGCCAGCAGTTTAGATGCAGGGGGATACGAGCAGTACTTC
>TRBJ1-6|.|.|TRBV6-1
CASSEIWFHNSPLHF
TGTGCCAGCAGTGAAATATGGTTCCATAATTCACCCCTCCACTTT
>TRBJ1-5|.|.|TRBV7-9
CASSPGRDQPQHF
TGTGCCAGCAGCCCGGGACGGGATCAGCCCCAGCATTTT
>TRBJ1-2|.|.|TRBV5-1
CASSLEERTSHGYTF
TGCGCCAGCAGCTTGGAGGAGCGGACATCCCATGGCTACACCTTC
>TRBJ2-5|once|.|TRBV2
CASNKGTRQETQYF
TGTGCCAGCAATAAAGGGACACGCCAAGAGACCCAGTACTTC